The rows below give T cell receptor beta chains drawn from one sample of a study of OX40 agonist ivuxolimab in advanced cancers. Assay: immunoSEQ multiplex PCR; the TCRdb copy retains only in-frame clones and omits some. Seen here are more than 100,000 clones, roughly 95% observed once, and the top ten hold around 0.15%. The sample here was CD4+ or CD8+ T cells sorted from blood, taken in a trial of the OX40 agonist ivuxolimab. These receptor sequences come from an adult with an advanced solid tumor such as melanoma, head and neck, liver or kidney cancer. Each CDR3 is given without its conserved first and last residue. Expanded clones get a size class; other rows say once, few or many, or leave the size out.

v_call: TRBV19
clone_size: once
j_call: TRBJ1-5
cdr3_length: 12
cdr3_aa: ASRIRDRHQPQH

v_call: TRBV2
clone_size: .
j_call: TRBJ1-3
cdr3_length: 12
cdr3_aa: ASSVGRVGNTIY

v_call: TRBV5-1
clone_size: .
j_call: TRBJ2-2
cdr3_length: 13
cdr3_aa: ASSGDSSNTGELF

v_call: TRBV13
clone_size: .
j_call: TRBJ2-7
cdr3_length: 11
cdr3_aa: ASRRDRTYEQY

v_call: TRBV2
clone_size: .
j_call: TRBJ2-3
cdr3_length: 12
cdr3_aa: ASTTTGYSYTQY

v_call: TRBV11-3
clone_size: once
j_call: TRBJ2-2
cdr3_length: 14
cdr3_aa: ASSLGLARDTGELF

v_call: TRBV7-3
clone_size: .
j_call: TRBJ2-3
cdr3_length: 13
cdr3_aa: ASSSRNGGTDTQY

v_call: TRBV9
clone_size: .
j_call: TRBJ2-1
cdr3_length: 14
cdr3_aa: ASSVAPTSAHNEQF

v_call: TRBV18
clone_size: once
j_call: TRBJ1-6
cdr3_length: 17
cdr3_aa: ASSPLKTGGSSYNSPLH

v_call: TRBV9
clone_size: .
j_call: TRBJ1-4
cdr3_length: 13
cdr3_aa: ASSVSWDTNERLF

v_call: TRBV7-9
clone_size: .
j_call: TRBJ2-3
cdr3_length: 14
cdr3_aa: ASSLGFSDSTDTQY

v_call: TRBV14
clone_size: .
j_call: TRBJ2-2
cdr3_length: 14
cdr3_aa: ASSQDSGSNTGELF

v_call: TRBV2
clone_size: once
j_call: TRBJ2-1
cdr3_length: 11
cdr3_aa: ASDRDRNNEQF

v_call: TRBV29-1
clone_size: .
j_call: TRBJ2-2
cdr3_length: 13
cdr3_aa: SVEIGTGNTGELF

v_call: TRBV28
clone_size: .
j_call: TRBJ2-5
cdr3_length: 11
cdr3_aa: ASSFGRQETQY

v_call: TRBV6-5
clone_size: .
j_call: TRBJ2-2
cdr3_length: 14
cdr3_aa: ASSWEGGGNTGELF

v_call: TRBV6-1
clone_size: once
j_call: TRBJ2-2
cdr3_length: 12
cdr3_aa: ATAGQMNTGELF

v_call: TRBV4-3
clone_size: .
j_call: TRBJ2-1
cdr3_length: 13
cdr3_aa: ASSQTSGAYNEQF

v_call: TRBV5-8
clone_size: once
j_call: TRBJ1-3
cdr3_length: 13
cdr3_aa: ASSLMSYSGNTIY

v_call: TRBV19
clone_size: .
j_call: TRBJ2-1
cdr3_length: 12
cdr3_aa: ASSKIEGRNEQF

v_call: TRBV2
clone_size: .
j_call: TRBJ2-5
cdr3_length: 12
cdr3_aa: ASSLNRGQETQY

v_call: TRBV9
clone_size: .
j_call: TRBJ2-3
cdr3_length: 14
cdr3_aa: ASSVDPAGVTDTQY

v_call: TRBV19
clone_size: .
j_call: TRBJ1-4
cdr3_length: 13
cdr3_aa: ASSSRQGWEEKLF

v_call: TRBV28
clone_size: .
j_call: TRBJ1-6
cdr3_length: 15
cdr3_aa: ASGSSGDRGRRSPLH

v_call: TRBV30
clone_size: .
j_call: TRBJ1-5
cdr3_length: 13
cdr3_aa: AWSPGQVINQPQH

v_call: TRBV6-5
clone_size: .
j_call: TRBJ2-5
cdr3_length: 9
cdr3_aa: ASSRGETQY

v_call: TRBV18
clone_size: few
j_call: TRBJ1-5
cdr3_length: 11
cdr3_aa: ASSGGNNQPQH

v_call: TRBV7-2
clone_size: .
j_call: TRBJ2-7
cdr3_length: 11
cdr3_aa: ASSGTSGYEQY

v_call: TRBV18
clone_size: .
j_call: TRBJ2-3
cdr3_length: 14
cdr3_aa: ASSPQGQVPTDTQY

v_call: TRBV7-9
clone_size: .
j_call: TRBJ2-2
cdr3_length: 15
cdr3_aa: ASSLGDRALSTGELF

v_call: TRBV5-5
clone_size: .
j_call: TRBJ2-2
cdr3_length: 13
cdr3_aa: ASSLGGLNTGELF

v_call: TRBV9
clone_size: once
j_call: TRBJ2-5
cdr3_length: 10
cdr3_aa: ASSGAQRTQY

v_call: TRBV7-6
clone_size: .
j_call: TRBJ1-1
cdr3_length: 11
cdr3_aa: ASSVAQGARAF

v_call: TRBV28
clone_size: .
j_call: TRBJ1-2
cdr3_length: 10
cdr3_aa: ASSPLVGGYT

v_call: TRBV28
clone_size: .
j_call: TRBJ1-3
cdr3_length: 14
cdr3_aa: ASSSQGGHSGNTIY